This T cell receptor (beta chain) was obtained from a study of chemoradiotherapy in HPV16-positive cancers. Study-wide results and caveats: Non-HPV-specific T cells did not expand in tumors during treatment, whereas candidate HPV-specific clones and E7-related motifs did.

Repeated repertoire sampling spanned the course of chemoradiotherapy. This clone appeared once. Its target is unknown. The CDR3 sequence is 16 residues long. Trimming removed 3 bases from V and 2 bases from J; junction bases left unmatched: 7. Per the germline V gene, CDR1 is SGHDN and CDR2 is FVKESK. The repertoire was sequenced with immunoSEQ multiplex PCR; TCRdb's copy has only in-frame clones and lacks some. The data contain about 12,000 clones, 76% of them seen just once; the ten biggest clones take up under 2.5%. The sample here was taken from a patient who underwent chemoradiotherapy. The chain uses TRBV14 and TRBJ2-1; 7 bases are shared with TRBD2. The sequence was obtained from a human donor with HPV-associated anogenital cancer. The CDR3 region has the DNA TGTGCCAGCAGCCATCTGGGGGGGGGTCCCTACAATGAGCAGTTCTTC. The encoded protein is CASSHLGGGPYNEQFF.